The present TCR beta chain was sequenced within a study of cytomegalovirus exposure and HLA in healthy donors. Overall study results and limits: Sequence variants that were highly shared formed a cluster that was likely a sequencing artifact.

This PCR relied on a set of 60 Vbeta primers and 13 Jbeta primers. Authors' methods: About 10 million shared chains were among tens of millions of unique TCR beta chains counted in a later analysis. Assay used: immunoSEQ multiplex PCR; TCRdb lists only in-frame clones, some missing. The D gene and trimming were derived from the DNA, and the V and J assignments and clone size from that table. The sample has about 180,000 clones; 82% are singletons. To note about this clone: Its antigen is undetermined.

The CDR3 is 13 amino acids. Looked up from germline, CDR1 is SGHRS and CDR2 is YFSETQ. V was pared by 5 bases and J by 3 bases, with 12 bases between. This chain links TRBV5-1 with TRBJ2-7, with D maybe TRBD1 (5 bases). The receptor's source is a woman aged 50 to 65 in good health and CMV-seronegative. Sequencing input: PBMCs. The CDR3 protein is CASRQARDYEQYF. As DNA, the CDR3 is TGCGCCAGCAGACAAGCCAGGGACTACGAGCAGTACTTC. The full variable domain, its missing parts supplied by reference TRBV5-1 and TRBJ2-7, is KAGVTQTPRYLIKTRGQQVTLSCSPISGHRSVSWYQQTPGQGLQFLFEYFSETQRNKGNFPGRFSGRQFSNSRSEMNVSTLELGDSALYLCASRQARDYEQYFGPGTRLTVT.